Described below is a single TCR beta chain sequence and its context. The target antigen is unknown. This sample is part of a study of shared clonotypes between healthy human individuals. Whole-study findings and limits: For sorted subsets, rarefaction showed incomplete sequencing despite large depth. Sequencing depth was expected to affect clonotype sharing among donors. Roughly 5% of naive CD4 clonotypes were shared across a few donors. Generation probabilities were higher for clonotypes shared across all four sorted-subset donors than for unshared ones.

The protocol was immunoSEQ multiplex PCR, while the TCRdb copy is restricted to in-frame clones and leaves out a portion. The sample yields roughly 2.2 million clones, approximately 93% seen once. The germline V and J ends were trimmed by 1 base and 8 bases, with 10 bases remaining between them. The CDR3 is 12 amino acids. CDR1 GTSNPN and CDR2 SVGIG come from the germline V gene (reference sequence). The V gene is TRBV30, the J gene TRBJ2-3; D is perhaps TRBD1 or TRBD2 (5 bases each). Source material: naive CD4+ T cells from PBMCs. Subset: CD45RA+ positively selected. This receptor was taken from a man aged 18 to 30 in good health. Some clones in this sample may be carry-over from other donors' samples. The CDR3 bases are TGTGCCTGGAGTGGGGACGGGCGTACGCAGTATTTT. Translated, it gives CAWSGDGRTQYF. Looking up the rest from reference TRBV30 and TRBJ2-3 gives the full variable domain: SQTIHQWPATLVQPVGSPLSLECTVEGTSNPNLYWYRQAAGRGLQLLFYSVGIGQISSEVPQNLSASRPQDRQFILSSKKLLLSDSGFYLCAWSGDGRTQYFGPGTRLTVL.